A selection of T cell receptor beta chains follows, all from one sample in a study of T cells in Graves' hyperthyroidism and ophthalmopathy. MiXCR, applied by TCRdb to the multiplex PCR reads, yields one record per CDR3 protein. The data hold about 400,000 distinct CDR3 sequences, with around 14% observed a single time. Sequencing was done on a sample of blood. These receptors were taken from a woman between 25 and 40 years old with Graves' hyperthyroidism. CDR3s include the opening cysteine and the closing phenylalanine or tryptophan. Rows may omit the clone size; those that give it use once, few, many or a size class.

j_call v_call clone_size cdr3_aa
TRBJ2-5 TRBV18 many CASSPPGLAGVETQYF
TRBJ1-5 TRBV10-3 many CAISQQGNYNQPQHF
TRBJ2-1 TRBV19 . CASSIRGEFYNEQFF
TRBJ2-7 TRBV18 many CASSPSSYEQYF
TRBJ2-5 TRBV28 few CASSFLLSSGRAGEETQYF
TRBJ2-7 TRBV9 many CASSVSGGREQYF
TRBJ1-6 TRBV30 . CAWRTTGTRTAPLHF
TRBJ2-7 TRBV3-1 many CASSQFRGDSLRLEQYF
TRBJ2-1 TRBV7-2 few CASSPDRGSYNERFF
TRBJ2-3 TRBV10-3 . CAISDFVRGRPEGGTDTQYF
TRBJ2-3 TRBV5-1 few CASSLQGQATDTQYF
TRBJ2-5 TRBV7-9 many CASSLVSGQETQYF
TRBJ1-3 TRBV5-1 few CASSFGQSSGNTIYF
TRBJ1-6 TRBV27 many CASSKLGTQRYNSPLHF
TRBJ2-1 TRBV5-1 . CASSHPPNRIGWYNEQFF
TRBJ2-7 TRBV14 . CASSPTGGNYEQYF
TRBJ2-3 TRBV15 . CATSSGLAGGPGAQYF
TRBJ2-2 TRBV6-1 few CASKQSSAELFF
TRBJ1-1 TRBV2 many CASSARYNTEAFF
TRBJ2-3 TRBV3-1 many CASSQQAGGTDTQYF
TRBJ2-3 TRBV7-8 many CASSPEDGGSTDTQYF
TRBJ2-7 TRBV27 . CASSFFRAGAEQYF
TRBJ2-7 TRBV29-1 . CSVEAAGDEQYF
TRBJ2-7 TRBV7-2 many CASSLLWQAVIYEQYF
TRBJ2-5 TRBV27 many CASSSTPTGTAQYF
TRBJ2-5 TRBV9 . CASSETSGRAETQYF
TRBJ1-5 TRBV5-1 . CASSLEWESDNSNQPQHF
TRBJ2-7 TRBV7-2 . CASSSSGKAHEQYF
TRBJ2-7 TRBV28 . CASTLRSGRYEQYF
TRBJ2-1 TRBV2 many CASRVQGSSYNEQFF
TRBJ2-5 TRBV19 . CASSPMGLIQETQYF
TRBJ2-1 TRBV2 . CASSEWVGLAGASEQFF
TRBJ2-6 TRBV13 few CASSHRDRADSGANVLTF
TRBJ1-3 TRBV4-1 once CASSQALQVSGNTIYF
TRBJ2-5 TRBV27 many CASSLSGLQTQYF
TRBJ2-4 TRBV4-1 . CASSQDRASVSLLAKNIQYF
TRBJ2-7 TRBV10-2 few CASLKGGPTYEQYF
TRBJ2-7 TRBV5-1 many CASSFSRHRDEQYF
TRBJ2-1 TRBV25-1 . CARTTSGGSNEQFF
TRBJ2-7 TRBV12-3/TRBV12-4 . CASSLGGADYEQYF
TRBJ1-5 TRBV7-8 few CASSLDGTGSQPQHF
TRBJ2-7 TRBV27 many CASSLFYRGRSEQYF
TRBJ1-4 TRBV20-1 . CSAPGQPNEKLFF
TRBJ1-5 TRBV20-1 . CSARKGQGLNQPQHF
TRBJ2-5 TRBV5-6 few CASSLTRGEETQYF
TRBJ2-3 TRBV28 many CASSLATSKAQYF
TRBJ2-7 TRBV25-1 many CASSGAEADEQYF
TRBJ1-2 TRBV24-1 . CATSDLHPGNGYTF